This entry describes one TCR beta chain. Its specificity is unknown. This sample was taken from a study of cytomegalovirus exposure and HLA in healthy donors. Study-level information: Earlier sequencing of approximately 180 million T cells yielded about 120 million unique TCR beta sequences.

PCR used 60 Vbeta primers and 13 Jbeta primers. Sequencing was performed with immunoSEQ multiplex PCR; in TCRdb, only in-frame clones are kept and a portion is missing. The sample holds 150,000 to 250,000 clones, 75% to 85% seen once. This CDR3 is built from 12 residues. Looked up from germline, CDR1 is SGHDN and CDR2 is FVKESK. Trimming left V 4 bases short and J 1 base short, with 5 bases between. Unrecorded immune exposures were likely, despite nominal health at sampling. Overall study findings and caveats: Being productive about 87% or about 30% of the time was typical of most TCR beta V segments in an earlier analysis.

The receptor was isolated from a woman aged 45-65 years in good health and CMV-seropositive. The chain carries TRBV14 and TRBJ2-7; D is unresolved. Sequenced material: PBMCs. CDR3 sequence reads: CASSPTSYEQYF. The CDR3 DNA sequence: TGTGCCAGCAGCCCAACTTCCTACGAGCAGTACTTC.